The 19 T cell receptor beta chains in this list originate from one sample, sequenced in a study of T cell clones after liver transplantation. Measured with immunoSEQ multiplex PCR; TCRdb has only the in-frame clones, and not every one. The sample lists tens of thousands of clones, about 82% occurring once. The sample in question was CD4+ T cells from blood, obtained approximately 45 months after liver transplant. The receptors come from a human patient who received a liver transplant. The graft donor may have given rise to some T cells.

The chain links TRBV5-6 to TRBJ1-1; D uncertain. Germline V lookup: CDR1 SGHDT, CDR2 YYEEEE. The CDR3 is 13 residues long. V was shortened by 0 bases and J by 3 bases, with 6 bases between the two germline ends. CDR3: CASSLGQYTEAFF. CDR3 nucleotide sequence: TGTGCCAGCAGCTTGGGGCAGTACACTGAAGCTTTCTTT. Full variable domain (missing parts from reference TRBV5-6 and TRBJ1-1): DAGVTQSPTHLIKTRGQQVTLRCSPKSGHDTVSWYQQALGQGPQFIFQYYEEEERQRGNFPDRFSGHQFPNYSSELNVNALLLGDSALYLCASSLGQYTEAFFGQGTRLTVV.

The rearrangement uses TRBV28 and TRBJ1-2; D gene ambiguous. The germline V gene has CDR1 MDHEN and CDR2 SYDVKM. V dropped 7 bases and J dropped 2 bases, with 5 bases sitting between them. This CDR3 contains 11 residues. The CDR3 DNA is TGTGCCAGCATTTCAAACTATGGCTACACCTTC. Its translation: CASISNYGYTF.

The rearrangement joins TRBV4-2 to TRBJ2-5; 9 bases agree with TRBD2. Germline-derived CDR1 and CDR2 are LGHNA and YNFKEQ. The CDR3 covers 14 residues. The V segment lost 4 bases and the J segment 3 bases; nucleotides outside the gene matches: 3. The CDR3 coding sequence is TGTGCCAGCAGCCCTAGACTAGCGGAAGAGACCCAGTACTTC. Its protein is CASSPRLAEETQYF.

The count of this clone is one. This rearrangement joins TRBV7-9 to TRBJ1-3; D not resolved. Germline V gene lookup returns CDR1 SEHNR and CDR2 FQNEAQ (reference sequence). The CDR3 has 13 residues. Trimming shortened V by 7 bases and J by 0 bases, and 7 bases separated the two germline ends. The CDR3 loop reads CASTEDSGNTIYF. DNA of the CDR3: TGTGCCAGCACGGAGGACTCTGGAAACACCATATATTTT.

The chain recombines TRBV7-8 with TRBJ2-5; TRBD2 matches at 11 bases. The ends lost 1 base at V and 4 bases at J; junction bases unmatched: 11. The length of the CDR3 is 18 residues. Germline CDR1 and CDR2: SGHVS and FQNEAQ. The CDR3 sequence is CASSLGVLAGESRETQYF. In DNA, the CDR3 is TGTGCCAGCAGCTTAGGAGTACTAGCGGGAGAAAGCCGAGAGACCCAGTACTTC. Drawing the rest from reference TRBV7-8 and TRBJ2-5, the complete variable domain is GAGVSQSPRYKVAKRGQDVALRCDPISGHVSLFWYQQALGQGPEFLTYFQNEAQLDKSGLPSDRFFAERPEGSVSTLKIQRTQQEDSAVYLCASSLGVLAGESRETQYFGPGTRLLVL.

This CDR3 is CSAHLTGMAFF. CDR3 nucleotides: TGCAGTGCTCATTTGACAGGGATGGCTTTCTTT. The gene calls are TRBV20-1 and TRBJ1-1; 7 bases map to TRBD1. Germline V gives CDR1 DFQATT, CDR2 SNEGSKA (reference sequence). CDR3 length: 11 residues. J lost 11 bases, V lost 5 bases, and 8 bases had no gene match.

In nucleotides, the CDR3 is TGTGCCACCAGCAGAGGAGGGTTAGCGGGACCGGCACAGTATTTT. It translates to CATSRGGLAGPAQYF. The genes are TRBV15 and TRBJ2-3, with 8 bases lining up with TRBD2. Germline V lookup: CDR1 LNHNV, CDR2 YYDKDF (reference sequence). Trimming removed 1 base from V and 12 bases from J; junction bases left unmatched: 12. CDR3 size: 15 residues. Looking up the rest from reference TRBV15 and TRBJ2-3 gives the full variable domain: DAMVIQNPRYQVTQFGKPVTLSCSQTLNHNVMYWYQQKSSQAPKLLFHYYDKDFNNEADTPDNFQSRRPNTSFCFLDIRSPGLGDTAMYLCATSRGGLAGPAQYFGPGTRLTVL.

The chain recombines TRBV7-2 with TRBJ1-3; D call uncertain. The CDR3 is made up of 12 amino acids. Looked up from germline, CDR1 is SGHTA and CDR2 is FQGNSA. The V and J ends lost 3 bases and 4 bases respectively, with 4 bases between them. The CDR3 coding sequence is TGTGCCAGCAGCTTGCAAGGAAACACCATATATTTT. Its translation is CASSLQGNTIYF.

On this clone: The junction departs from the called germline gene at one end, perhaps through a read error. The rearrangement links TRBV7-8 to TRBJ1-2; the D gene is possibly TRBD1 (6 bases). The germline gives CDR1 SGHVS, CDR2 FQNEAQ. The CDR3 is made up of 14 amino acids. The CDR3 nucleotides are TGTACCAGCAGCCCGAATGGACAGAGGAATGGCTACACCTTC. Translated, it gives CTSSPNGQRNGYTF. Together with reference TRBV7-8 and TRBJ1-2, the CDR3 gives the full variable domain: GAGVSQSPRYKVAKRGQDVALRCDPISGHVSLFWYQQALGQGPEFLTYFQNEAQLDKSGLPSDRFFAERPEGSVSTLKIQRTQQEDSAVYLCTSSPNGQRNGYTFGSGTRLTVV.

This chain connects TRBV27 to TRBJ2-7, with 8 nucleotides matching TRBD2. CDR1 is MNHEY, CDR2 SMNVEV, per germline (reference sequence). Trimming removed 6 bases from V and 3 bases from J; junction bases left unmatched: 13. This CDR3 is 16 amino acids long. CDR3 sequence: CASSPHGGGRIYEQYF. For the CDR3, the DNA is TGTGCCAGCAGCCCTCACGGGGGCGGGAGGATCTACGAGCAGTACTTC.

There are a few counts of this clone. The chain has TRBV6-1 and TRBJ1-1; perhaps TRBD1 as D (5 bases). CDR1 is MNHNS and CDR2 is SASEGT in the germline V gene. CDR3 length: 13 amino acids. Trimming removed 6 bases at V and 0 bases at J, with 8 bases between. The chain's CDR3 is CASRRQMNTEAFF. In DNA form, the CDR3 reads TGTGCCAGCAGGCGACAGATGAACACTGAAGCTTTCTTT.

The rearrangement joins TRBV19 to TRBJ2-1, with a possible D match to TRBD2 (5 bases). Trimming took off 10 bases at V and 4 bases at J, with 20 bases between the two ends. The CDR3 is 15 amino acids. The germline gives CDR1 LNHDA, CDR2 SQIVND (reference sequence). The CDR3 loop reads CATRNTGIAYNEQFF. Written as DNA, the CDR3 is TGTGCCACCCGAAACACCGGGATAGCTTACAATGAGCAGTTCTTC.

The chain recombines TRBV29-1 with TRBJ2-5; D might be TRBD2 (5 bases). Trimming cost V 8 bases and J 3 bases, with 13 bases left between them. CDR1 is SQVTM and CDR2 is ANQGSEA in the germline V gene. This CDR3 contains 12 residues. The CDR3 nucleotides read TGCAGCTACGGGATATCCAAAGAGACCCAGTACTTC. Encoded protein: CSYGISKETQYF.

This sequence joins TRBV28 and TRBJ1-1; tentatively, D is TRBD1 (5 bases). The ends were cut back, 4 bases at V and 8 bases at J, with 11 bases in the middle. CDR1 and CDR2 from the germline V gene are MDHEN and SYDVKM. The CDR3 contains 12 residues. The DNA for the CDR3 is TGTGCCAGCAGTTCCTACCCAGGGGAAGCTTTCTTT. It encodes CASSSYPGEAFF.

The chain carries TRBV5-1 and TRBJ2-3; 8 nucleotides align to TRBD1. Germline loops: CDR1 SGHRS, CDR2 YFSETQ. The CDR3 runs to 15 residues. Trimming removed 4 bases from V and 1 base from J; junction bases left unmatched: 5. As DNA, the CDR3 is TGCGCCAGCAGCCTCCAGGACAGGGGCACAGATACGCAGTATTTT. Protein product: CASSLQDRGTDTQYF.

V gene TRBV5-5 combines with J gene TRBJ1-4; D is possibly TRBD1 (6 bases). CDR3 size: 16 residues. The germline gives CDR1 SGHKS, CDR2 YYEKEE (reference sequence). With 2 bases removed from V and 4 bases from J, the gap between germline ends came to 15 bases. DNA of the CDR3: TGTGCCAGCAGCTTCGGGACAAGCGCTTATAATGAAAAACTGTTTTTT. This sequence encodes CASSFGTSAYNEKLFF.

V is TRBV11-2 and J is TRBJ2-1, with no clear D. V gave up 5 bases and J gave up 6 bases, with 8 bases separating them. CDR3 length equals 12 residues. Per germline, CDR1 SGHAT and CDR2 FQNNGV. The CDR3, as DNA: TGTGCCAGCAGCCCCACCCTCAATGAGCAGTTCTTC. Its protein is CASSPTLNEQFF.

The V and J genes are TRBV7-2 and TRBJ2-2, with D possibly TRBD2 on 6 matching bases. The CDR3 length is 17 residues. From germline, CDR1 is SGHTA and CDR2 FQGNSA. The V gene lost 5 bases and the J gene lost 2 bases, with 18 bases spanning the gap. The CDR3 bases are TGTGCCAGCAGCGGGGGAGGATGGGGGATTAACACCGGGGAGCTGTTTTTT. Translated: CASSGGGWGINTGELFF.

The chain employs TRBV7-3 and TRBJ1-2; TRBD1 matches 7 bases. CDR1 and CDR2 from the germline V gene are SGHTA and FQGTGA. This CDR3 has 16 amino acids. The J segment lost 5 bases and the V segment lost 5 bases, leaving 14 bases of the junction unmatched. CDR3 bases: TGTGCCAGCAGCCGCCGGGTAGGGGGCGGGGAGTATGGCTACACCTTC. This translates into CASSRRVGGGEYGYTF.